Following are 5 T cell receptor beta chains from one sample sequenced in a study of cytomegalovirus exposure and HLA in healthy donors. Amplification used 60 Vbeta primers and 13 Jbeta primers. Measured with immunoSEQ multiplex PCR; TCRdb has only the in-frame clones, and not every one. This table has some 200,000 clones, 75% to 90% appearing once. The sequenced material came from PBMCs. The receptors were sampled from a woman aged 18-29 years in good health and CMV-seronegative.

The CDR3 coding sequence is TGTGCCAGCAGCTGGGGGGGCTCGGACTATGGCTACACCTTC. Its translation: CASSWGGSDYGYTF. This chain connects TRBV7-9 to TRBJ1-2, with a possible D match to TRBD1 (6 bases). Germline CDR1 SEHNR, CDR2 FQNEAQ (reference sequence). The CDR3 totals 14 residues. The germline V and J ends were trimmed by 4 bases and 3 bases, with 12 bases remaining between them.

The chain carries TRBV5-4 and TRBJ2-1, with a possible D match to TRBD2 (6 bases). Trimming left V 2 bases short and J 6 bases short, with 12 bases between. The V gene's germline CDR1 is SGHNT and CDR2 YYREEE (reference sequence). This CDR3 spans 14 amino acids. The CDR3 nucleotides read TGTGCCAGCAGCTTAGGGACTCTCGGCAATGAGCAGTTCTTC. This gives the protein CASSLGTLGNEQFF.

CDR3 residues: CSVDGGLAREQFF. The CDR3 nucleotides are TGCAGCGTTGATGGAGGACTAGCCAGGGAGCAGTTCTTC. The chain has TRBV29-1 and TRBJ2-1; 8 bases match TRBD2. The CDR3 loop spans 13 amino acids. J gave up 10 bases and V 3 bases, and 8 bases lay outside the gene matches. Germline-derived CDR1 and CDR2 are SQVTM and ANQGSEA.

Concerning this clone: Different DNA sequences within this sample yield the same CDR3. V usage is TRBV27 and J usage is TRBJ2-5, with D possibly being TRBD1 (5 bases). The CDR3 loop spans 15 amino acids. CDR1 and CDR2 from the germline V gene are MNHEY and SMNVEV (reference sequence). Trimming took 0 bases from V and 0 from J, leaving 8 bases between them. CDR3 in DNA: TGTGCCAGCAGTTTATCCCGACAGTACCAAGAGACCCAGTACTTC. Translated: CASSLSRQYQETQYF.

The V call is TRBV6-6, the J call TRBJ1-2, with D perhaps TRBD1 (5 bases). This CDR3 comprises 16 residues. Trimming stripped 0 bases from V and 2 bases from J, with 13 bases between. Looked up from germline, CDR1 is MNHNY and CDR2 is SVGAGI (reference sequence). The CDR3 protein is CASSYSQGGQNYGYTF. CDR3 DNA: TGTGCCAGCAGTTACTCTCAGGGTGGGCAGAACTATGGCTACACCTTC.